The 21 T cell receptor beta chains given below trace back to one sample, sequenced in a study of T cell responses to AZD1222 COVID-19 vaccine. The method was immunoSEQ multiplex PCR; TCRdb's version includes in-frame clones alone and lacks a portion of them. The profile shows 95,000 to 150,000 clones, 92% of them singletons. The sequenced sample was peripheral blood, obtained on day 0 of AZD1222 vaccination. The source is an adult in good health.

V is TRBV15 and J is TRBJ1-2, with D possibly matching TRBD1 (5 bases). The CDR3 runs to 16 residues. V was pared by 3 bases and J by 4 bases, with 18 bases between. In germline, CDR1 is LNHNV, CDR2 YYDKDF (reference sequence). The CDR3 loop is CATSSPTANASYGYTF. Written as DNA, the CDR3 is TGTGCCACCAGCAGTCCGACAGCGAACGCTTCCTATGGCTACACCTTC.

V is TRBV7-9 and J is TRBJ2-3; TRBD2 matches at 8 bases. J lost 2 bases, V lost 3 bases, and 10 bases had no gene match. The germline CDR1 and CDR2 sequences are SEHNR and FQNEAQ (reference sequence). CDR3 length: 17 amino acids. CDR3 nucleotide sequence: TGTGCCAGCAGCTTGGGGGGTACTAGCGGAACCACAGATACGCAGTATTTT. Protein product: CASSLGGTSGTTDTQYF.

The chain couples TRBV28 to TRBJ1-1, with 7 bases matching TRBD1. The CDR3 is 14 amino acids. V gave up 6 bases and J gave up 0 bases; unmatched junction bases: 4. Germline CDR1 reads MDHEN; CDR2 reads SYDVKM. The CDR3 nucleotides are TGTGCCAGCAGAACAGGGGACATGAACACTGAAGCTTTCTTT. This codes for CASRTGDMNTEAFF.

The gene calls are TRBV5-6 and TRBJ1-1, with D unresolved. Trimming shortened V by 1 base and J by 2 bases, and 9 bases separated the two germline ends. CDR1 SGHDT and CDR2 YYEEEE come from the germline V gene. This CDR3 is built from 14 residues. CDR3 protein: CASSLYSPNTEAFF. The CDR3 nucleotides are TGTGCCAGCAGCTTGTACAGTCCAAACACTGAAGCTTTCTTT.

V usage is TRBV11-3 and J usage is TRBJ1-1; maybe TRBD1 (6 bases). V lost 3 bases to trimming and J lost 5 bases, with 13 bases between them. Per the germline V gene, CDR1 is SGHNT and CDR2 is YENEEA. CDR3 length: 14 amino acids. DNA for the CDR3: TGTGCCAGCAGCTTTACAGGGTACCAGACTGAAGCTTTCTTT. Its translation: CASSFTGYQTEAFF.

V is TRBV3-1 (or the pseudogene TRBV3-2) and J is TRBJ1-2; D call uncertain. The CDR3 is 14 residues long. From germline, CDR1 is LGHDT and CDR2 YNNKEL (reference sequence). Trimming stripped 1 base from V and 4 bases from J, with 10 bases between. CDR3 in amino acids: CASSQVQARYGYTF. The CDR3 DNA is TGTGCCAGCAGCCAAGTGCAGGCCCGCTATGGCTACACCTTC.

This chain joins TRBV5-1 and TRBJ2-2; 9 positions match TRBD1. This CDR3 is built from 17 residues. With 0 bases clipped from V and 6 bases from J, the junction kept 9 bases outside the gene matches. Germline V gene sequence: CDR1 SGHRS, CDR2 YFSETQ. CDR3 in DNA: TGCGCCAGCAGCTTGGCCCGGGACAGGGTGGTCGCCGGGGAGCTGTTTTTT. Its protein product is CASSLARDRVVAGELFF.

The chain links TRBV9 to TRBJ1-6, with D possibly being TRBD1 (5 bases). The CDR3 covers 16 residues. V was shortened by 4 bases and J by 6 bases, with 17 bases between the two germline ends. Germline-derived CDR1 and CDR2 are SGDLS and YYNGEE. CDR3 amino acids: CASSPEGARSNSPLHF. The CDR3 bases are TGTGCCAGCAGCCCCGAAGGGGCGAGGAGTAATTCACCCCTCCACTTT. The complete variable domain, with remaining parts taken from reference TRBV9 and TRBJ1-6, reads DSGVTQTPKHLITATGQRVTLRCSPRSGDLSVYWYQQSLDQGLQFLIQYYNGEERAKGNILERFSAQQFPDLHSELNLSSLELGDSALYFCASSPEGARSNSPLHFGNGTRLTVT.

V gene TRBV7-2 combines with J gene TRBJ2-5, with TRBD1 matching 7 bases. The CDR3 consists of 15 residues. J gave up 1 base and V 7 bases, and 9 bases lay outside the gene matches. Germline values: CDR1 SGHTA, CDR2 FQGNSA. The CDR3 nucleotides read TGTGCCAGCACTACGTTGACAGGGCGCCAAGAGACCCAGTACTTC. Translating gives CASTTLTGRQETQYF.

The chain joins TRBV9 to TRBJ2-1, with 8 bases that match TRBD2. This CDR3 has 15 amino acids. Germline CDR1 and CDR2: SGDLS and YYNGEE. Germline trimming cut 6 bases from V and 10 bases from J; bases unmatched to any gene: 15. CDR3 bases: TGTGCCAGCAATGAGCTAACTAGCGGCCTTGGGGAGCAGTTCTTC. The encoded protein is CASNELTSGLGEQFF.

This chain connects TRBV12-5 to TRBJ1-1; 9 nucleotides align to TRBD1. The length of the CDR3 is 17 residues. Losses at the gene ends were 8 bases for V and 5 bases for J; bases not matched to a gene: 18. In germline, CDR1 is LGHNT, CDR2 FRNRAP. CDR3 protein: CASPGFGATGGETEAFF. The CDR3 coding sequence is TGTGCTAGTCCGGGCTTTGGGGCTACAGGGGGCGAAACTGAAGCTTTCTTT. Full variable domain (outside the CDR3, taken from reference TRBV12-5 and TRBJ1-1): DARVTQTPRHKVTEMGQEVTMRCQPILGHNTVFWYRQTMMQGLELLAYFRNRAPLDDSGMPKDRFSAEMPDATLATLKIQPSEPRDSAVYFCASPGFGATGGETEAFFGQGTRLTVV.

The rearrangement uses TRBV6-5 and TRBJ1-4; 7 bases are shared with TRBD1. Germline CDR1 MNHEY, CDR2 SVGAGI. The CDR3 sequence is 14 residues long. With V trimmed by 6 bases and J by 6 bases, 7 bases remained unmatched. The CDR3 nucleotides read TGTGCCAGCAGACAGGGGATTAACGATGAAAAACTGTTTTTT. Encoded protein: CASRQGINDEKLFF.

The V gene is TRBV5-6, the J gene TRBJ2-7, with D perhaps matching TRBD1 or TRBD2 (6 bases each). Germline assignment: CDR1 SGHDT and CDR2 YYEEEE. The CDR3 consists of 16 residues. Trimming left V 1 base short and J 4 bases short, with 18 bases between. CDR3 in amino acids: CASSLLPGATGYEQYF. CDR3 coding DNA: TGTGCCAGCAGCTTGCTGCCGGGGGCAACAGGATACGAGCAGTACTTC.

The chain is built from TRBV6-2 or TRBV6-3 and TRBJ2-1; tentative D call: TRBD1 (6 bases). The germline V gene has CDR1 MNHEY and CDR2 SVGEGT. The CDR3 length is 14 residues. The germline V and J ends were trimmed by 5 bases and 4 bases, with 12 bases remaining between them. The CDR3 DNA is TGTGCCAGCAGTCAAGGACAGTTATACAATGAGCAGTTCTTC. The encoded protein is CASSQGQLYNEQFF.

This CDR3 reads CASIPQSSNEQFF. DNA for the CDR3: TGCGCCAGCATCCCCCAGTCTAGCAATGAGCAGTTCTTC. The V and J genes are TRBV5-1 and TRBJ2-1; no firm D call. CDR1 and CDR2 (germline): SGHRS, YFSETQ. Trimming pared 6 bases from V and 6 bases from J, leaving 13 bases between. This CDR3 region has 13 residues. Variable domain in full (rest from reference TRBV5-1 and TRBJ2-1): KAGVTQTPRYLIKTRGQQVTLSCSPISGHRSVSWYQQTPGQGLQFLFEYFSETQRNKGNFPGRFSGRQFSNSRSEMNVSTLELGDSALYLCASIPQSSNEQFFGPGTRLTVL.

V and J are TRBV6-5 and TRBJ1-5; maybe TRBD1 (6 bases). Germline CDR1 reads MNHEY; CDR2 reads SVGAGI. Deletions cut 6 bases from V and 6 bases from J, with 15 bases between. This CDR3 comprises 14 residues. The CDR3, as DNA: TGTGCCAGCAGGGGGCCCGCGGGGGCTCAGCCCCAGCATTTT. Amino acid sequence: CASRGPAGAQPQHF.

This chain connects TRBV11-2 to TRBJ2-1, with a weak D call TRBD2 (6 bases). Germline V gene lookup returns CDR1 SGHAT and CDR2 FQNNGV. Between the trimmed V and J ends, which lost 3 bases and 10 bases, there was a span of 13 bases. The CDR3 runs 13 residues. The CDR3 DNA reads as TGTGCCAGCAGCTTTTGGGGGGTCGAAGAGCAGTTCTTC. Translated: CASSFWGVEEQFF.

The gene calls are TRBV6-2 or TRBV6-3 and TRBJ2-5; 8 bases map to TRBD2. CDR3 length: 17 residues. Unmatched junction bases numbered 16, after V lost 5 bases and J lost 5 bases. Germline values: CDR1 MNHEY, CDR2 SVGEGT. CDR3: CASSRPGGGRRSETQYF. Here the CDR3 DNA reads TGTGCCAGCAGTCGGCCTGGAGGCGGGAGGAGATCGGAGACCCAGTACTTC.

This sequence joins TRBV6-1 and TRBJ1-2; D is uncertain. This CDR3 spans 14 amino acids. Germline V gene data show CDR1 as MNHNS and CDR2 as SASEGT. V was trimmed by 1 base and J by 4 bases, leaving 10 bases between them. The CDR3: CASSEGLGIYGYTF. In nucleotides, the CDR3 is TGTGCCAGCAGTGAAGGCTTAGGCATCTATGGCTACACCTTC.

The genes are TRBV9 and TRBJ2-5; 8 positions match TRBD2. The ends lost 3 bases at V and 6 bases at J; junction bases unmatched: 10. CDR3 size: 15 residues. The germline CDR1 and CDR2 sequences are SGDLS and YYNGEE. CDR3: CASSAPGLGGQTQYF. The CDR3 region has the DNA TGTGCCAGCAGCGCCCCGGGACTAGGGGGGCAGACCCAGTACTTC.

J is TRBJ1-4 and V is TRBV29-1; D gene uncertain. Germline V gives CDR1 SQVTM, CDR2 ANQGSEA. This CDR3 contains 12 residues. Trimming shortened V by 0 bases and J by 10 bases, and 9 bases separated the two germline ends. CDR3 DNA: TGCAGCGTTGAAGATATGTGGGGAAAACTGTTTTTT. It yields the protein CSVEDMWGKLFF.